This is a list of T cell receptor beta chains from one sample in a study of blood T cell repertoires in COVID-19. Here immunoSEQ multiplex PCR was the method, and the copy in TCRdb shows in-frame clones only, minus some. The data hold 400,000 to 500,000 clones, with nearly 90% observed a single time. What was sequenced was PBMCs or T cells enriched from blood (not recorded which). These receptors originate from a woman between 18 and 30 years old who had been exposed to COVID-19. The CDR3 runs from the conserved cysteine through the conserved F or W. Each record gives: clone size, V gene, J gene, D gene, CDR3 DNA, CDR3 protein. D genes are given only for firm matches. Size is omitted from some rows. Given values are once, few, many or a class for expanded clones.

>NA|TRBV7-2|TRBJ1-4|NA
TGTGCCAGCAGCTTAGGTGGCAGAGAGAGGGAAAAACTGTTTTTT
CASSLGGREREKLFF
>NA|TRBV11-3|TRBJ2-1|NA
TGTGCCAGCAGCTTAGGCGGGTCCTACAATGAGCAGTTCTTC
CASSLGGSYNEQFF
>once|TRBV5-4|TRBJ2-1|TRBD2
TGTGCCAGCAGCTTAGCGGGGGGGTCAAGGGAGCAGTTCTTC
CASSLAGGSREQFF
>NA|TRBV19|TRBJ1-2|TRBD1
TGTGCCAGTAACCCACAGGGACAGAACTATGGCTACACCTTC
CASNPQGQNYGYTF
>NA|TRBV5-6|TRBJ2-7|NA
TGTGCCAGCAGGTCCCCCAGACAGGACTTGAACTACGAGCAGTACTTC
CASRSPRQDLNYEQYF
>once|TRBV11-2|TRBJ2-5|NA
TGTGCCAGCAGCTTAGACGGGTTGAGTCTGGGGGCGGTTCGAGAGACCCAGTACTTC
CASSLDGLSLGAVRETQYF
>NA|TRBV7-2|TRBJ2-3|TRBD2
TGTGCCAGCAGCTTAAGTCTAGCGGGCACAGATACGCAGTATTTT
CASSLSLAGTDTQYF
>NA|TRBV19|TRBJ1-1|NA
TGTGCCAGTAGTATCCAACTTACGATCACGAACACTGAAGCTTTCTTT
CASSIQLTITNTEAFF
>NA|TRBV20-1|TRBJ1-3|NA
TGCAGTGCTAGTCTGGGGGGCTCTGGAAACACCATATATTTT
CSASLGGSGNTIYF
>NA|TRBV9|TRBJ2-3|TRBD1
TGTGCCAGCAGCGTATGGGACAGGGTTAGTCCGACAAATACGCAGTATTTT
CASSVWDRVSPTNTQYF
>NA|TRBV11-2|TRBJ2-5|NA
TGTGCCAGCAGCTTAAACCCACCTGGAGGGATCCAAGAGACCCAGTACTTC
CASSLNPPGGIQETQYF
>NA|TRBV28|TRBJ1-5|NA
TGTGCCAGCAGTTTAGTGATCGGGTCCCAGCATTTT
CASSLVIGSQHF
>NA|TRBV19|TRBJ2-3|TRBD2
TGTGCCAGTAGTCTTAGCGGGGGGGCCGTAGATACGCAGTATTTT
CASSLSGGAVDTQYF
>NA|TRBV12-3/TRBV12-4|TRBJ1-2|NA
TGTGCCAGCAGCCATACAGACCGATATGGCTACACCTTC
CASSHTDRYGYTF
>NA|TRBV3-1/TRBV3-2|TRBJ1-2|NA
TGTGCCAGCATGGGCCAGACCCTCGGAGGCTACACCTTC
CASMGQTLGGYTF
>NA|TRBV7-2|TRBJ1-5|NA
TGTGCCAGCAGCTTAGCCGCGCGGGAGGTCAGCAATCAGCCCCAGCATTTT
CASSLAAREVSNQPQHF
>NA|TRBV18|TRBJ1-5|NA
TGTGCCAGCTCACCAGGAAGAACAGACAATCAGCCCCAGCATTTT
CASSPGRTDNQPQHF
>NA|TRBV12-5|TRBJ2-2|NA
TGTGCTAGTGGTTTCCAGTCAACTACGAACACCGGGGAGCTGTTTTTT
CASGFQSTTNTGELFF
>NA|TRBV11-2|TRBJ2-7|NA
TGTGCCAGCAGCCTAGTCGGGGGAACCGGCCCCTACGAGCAGTACTTC
CASSLVGGTGPYEQYF
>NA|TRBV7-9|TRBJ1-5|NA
TGTGCCAGCAGCTTGGGAGCCCAAAATCAGCCCCAGCATTTT
CASSLGAQNQPQHF
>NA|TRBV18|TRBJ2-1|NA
TGTGCCAGCTCACCACCGGCTTCAGGTTATAACAATGAGCAGTTCTTC
CASSPPASGYNNEQFF
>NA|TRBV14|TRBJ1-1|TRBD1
TGTGCCAGCAGCCAAGATCACAGGGGGCCGGCTTTCTTT
CASSQDHRGPAFF
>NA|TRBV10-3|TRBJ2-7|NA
TGTGCCATCAGTGATAGGGACTCACCCTCCTACGAGCAGTACTTC
CAISDRDSPSYEQYF
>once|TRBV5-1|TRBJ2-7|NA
TGCGCCAGCAGCCCGAGTAGCGGTGCGTACGAGCAGTACTTC
CASSPSSGAYEQYF
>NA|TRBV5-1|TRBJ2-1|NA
TGCGCCAGCAGCCCTTCCACCGGGACTGGATTAAACAATGAGCAGTTCTTC
CASSPSTGTGLNNEQFF
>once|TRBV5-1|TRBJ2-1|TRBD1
TGCGCCAGCAGCTCAGCGACAGGGGACAATGAGCAGTTCTTC
CASSSATGDNEQFF
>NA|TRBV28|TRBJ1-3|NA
TGTGCCAGCAGTTTGAGGGGAAACACCATATATTTT
CASSLRGNTIYF
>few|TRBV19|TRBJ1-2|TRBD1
TGTGCCAGTAGTATAGTGTGGGACAGGGAACGACTTAACTATGGCTACACCTTC
CASSIVWDRERLNYGYTF
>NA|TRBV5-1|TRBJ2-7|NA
TGCGCCAGCAGCGCGGCGGACAGTTACGAGCAGTACTTC
CASSAADSYEQYF
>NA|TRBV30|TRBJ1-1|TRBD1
TGTGCCAGCCGGGACAGGGAGAATTTGAACACTGAAGCTTTCTTT
CASRDRENLNTEAFF
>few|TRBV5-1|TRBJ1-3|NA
TGCGCCAGCAGTTCGGGGGGCGTATCTGGAAACACCATATATTTT
CASSSGGVSGNTIYF
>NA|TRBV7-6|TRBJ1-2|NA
TGTGCCAGCAGCTCCTTAGGGGGGGCGACCGGCTACACCTTC
CASSSLGGATGYTF
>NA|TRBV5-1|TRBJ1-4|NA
TGCGCCAGCAGCTTGGACACAGGGACTAGTGGGGAAAAACTGTTTTTT
CASSLDTGTSGEKLFF
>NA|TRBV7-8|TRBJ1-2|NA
TGTGCCAGCAGCCGGAGGGACAATTCGTTTTTCACCTTC
CASSRRDNSFFTF
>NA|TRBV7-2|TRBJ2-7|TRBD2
TGTGCCAGCAGCTCGACTAGCGGGGGCTACGAGCAGTACTTC
CASSSTSGGYEQYF
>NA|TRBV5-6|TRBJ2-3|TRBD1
TGTGCCAGCAGCTTGGAGTCCAGGGGGCGGGCAGATACGCAGTATTTT
CASSLESRGRADTQYF
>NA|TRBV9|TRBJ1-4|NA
TGTGCCAGCAGCGCACAGGGAATAACTAATGAAAAACTGTTTTTT
CASSAQGITNEKLFF
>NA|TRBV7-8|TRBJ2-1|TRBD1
TGTGCCAGCAGCTTAGTGACAGGGGGGTCCTACAATGAGCAGTTCTTC
CASSLVTGGSYNEQFF
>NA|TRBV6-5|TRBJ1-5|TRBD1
TGTGCCAGCAGTTACTCGGGGACAGGGGTGGATCAGCCCCAGCATTTT
CASSYSGTGVDQPQHF
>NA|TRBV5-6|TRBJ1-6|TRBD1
TGTGCCAGCAGCTTCCGGGACAGTGAGTCACCCCTCCACTTT
CASSFRDSESPLHF
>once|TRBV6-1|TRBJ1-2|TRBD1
TGTGCCAGCAGTGAAGCGCCAGGGGGCGACTATGGCTACACCTTC
CASSEAPGGDYGYTF
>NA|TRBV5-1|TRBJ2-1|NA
TGCGCCAGCAGCCTCATCACCAGCTCCTACAATGAGCAGTTCTTC
CASSLITSSYNEQFF
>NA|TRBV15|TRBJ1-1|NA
TGTGCCACCAGCAGAGGTTCCAGGGGCGGGAACACTGAAGCTTTCTTT
CATSRGSRGGNTEAFF
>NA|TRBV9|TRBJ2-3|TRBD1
TGTGCCAGCAGCGTAACCGGGGACAGAGCCACAGATACGCAGTATTTT
CASSVTGDRATDTQYF
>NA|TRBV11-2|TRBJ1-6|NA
TGTGCCAGCAGCTTAAATCGCCCAGGGCTGTTTTCACCCCTCCACTTT
CASSLNRPGLFSPLHF
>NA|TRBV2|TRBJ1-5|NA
TGTGCCAGCGGCCTGACAGTTAGCAATCAGCCCCAGCATTTT
CASGLTVSNQPQHF
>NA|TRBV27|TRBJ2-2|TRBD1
TGTGCCAGCAGTAGGGACAGGGGGCCCGGGGAGCTGTTTTTT
CASSRDRGPGELFF
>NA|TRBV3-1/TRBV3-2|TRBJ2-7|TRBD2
TGTGCCAGTGGGACCGGGACTAGCGGGAGCGAGCAGTACTTC
CASGTGTSGSEQYF
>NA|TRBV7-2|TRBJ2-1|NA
TGTGCCAGCAGCTATGAGCGGAACCGGGCCTACAATGAGCAGTTCTTC
CASSYERNRAYNEQFF
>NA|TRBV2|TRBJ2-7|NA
TGTGCCAGCAGTGGGGCTCTAGCGTCCAGCTCCTACGAGCAGTACTTC
CASSGALASSSYEQYF
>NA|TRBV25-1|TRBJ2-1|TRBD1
TGTGCCAGCGACCAGGGGGAGTACGGGCAGTTCTTC
CASDQGEYGQFF
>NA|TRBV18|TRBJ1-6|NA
TGTGCCAGCTCACCGGGGAGTCCCTCCTATAATTCACCCCTCCACTTT
CASSPGSPSYNSPLHF
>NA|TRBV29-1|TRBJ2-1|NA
TGCAGCGTTGTAATAGGCGCTAGCATCAATGAGCAGTTCTTC
CSVVIGASINEQFF
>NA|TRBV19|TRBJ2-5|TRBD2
TGTGCCAGTATCGGGAGGGGAGAGACCCAGTACTTC
CASIGRGETQYF
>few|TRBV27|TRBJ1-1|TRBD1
TGTGCCAGCAGTGTGGGACAGGGCATCACTGAAGCTTTCTTT
CASSVGQGITEAFF